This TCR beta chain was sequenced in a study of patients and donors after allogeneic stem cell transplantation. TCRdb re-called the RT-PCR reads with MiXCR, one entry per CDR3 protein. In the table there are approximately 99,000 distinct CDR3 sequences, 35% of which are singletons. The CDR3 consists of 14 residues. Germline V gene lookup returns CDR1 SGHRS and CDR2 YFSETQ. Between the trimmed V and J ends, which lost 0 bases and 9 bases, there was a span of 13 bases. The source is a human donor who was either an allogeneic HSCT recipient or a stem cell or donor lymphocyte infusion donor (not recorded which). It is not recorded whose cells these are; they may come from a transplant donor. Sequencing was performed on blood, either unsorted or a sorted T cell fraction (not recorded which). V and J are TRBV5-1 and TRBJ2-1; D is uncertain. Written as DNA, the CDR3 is TGCGCCAGCAGCTTGGCGCCTGTTTTTGGTGAGCAGTTCTTC. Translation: CASSLAPVFGEQFF.